The present entry profiles one T cell receptor (beta chain) with its context. The antigen remains undetermined. With the 5' RACE reads reprocessed, TCRdb shows one record per CDR3 protein and no DNA. Its clone listing holds hundreds of thousands of distinct CDR3 sequences. The data were taken from a study of T cells expressing NK-cell markers. Looking at the study overall: The TCR beta repertoires were obtained from sorted CD3+CD56+NKG2C+, CD3+CD56+NKG2C- and CD3+CD56-NKG2C+ T cells.

Findings and limits, study-wide: Where several donors were concerned, these clonotypes also led the CD3+CD56-NKG2C+ fraction.

The CDR3 is 14 residues long. Germline V gene data show CDR1 as MNHEY and CDR2 as SVGEGT. The clonotype comes from a man between 18 and 29 years old in good health. The V gene is TRBV6-2 or TRBV6-3, the J gene TRBJ2-1; TCRdb calls TRBD1, which cannot be checked without DNA. Material: blood T cells: a sorted CD56 or NKG2C T cell subset, CD4+ or CD8+ T cells, or bulk PBMC T cells (not recorded which). The CDR3 loop is CASSTLGTRSEQFF.